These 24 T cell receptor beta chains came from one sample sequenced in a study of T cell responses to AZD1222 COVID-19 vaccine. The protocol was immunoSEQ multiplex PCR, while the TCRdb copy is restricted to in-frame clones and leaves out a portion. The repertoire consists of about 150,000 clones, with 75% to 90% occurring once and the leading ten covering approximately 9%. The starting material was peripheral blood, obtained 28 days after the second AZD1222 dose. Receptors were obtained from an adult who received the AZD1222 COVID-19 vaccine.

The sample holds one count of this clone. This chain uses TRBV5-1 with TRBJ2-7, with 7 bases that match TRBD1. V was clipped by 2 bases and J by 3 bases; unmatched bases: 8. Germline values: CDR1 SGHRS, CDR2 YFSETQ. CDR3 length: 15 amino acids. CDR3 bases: TGCGCCAGCAGCTTTACAGGGGCCGCGGGCTACGAGCAGTACTTC. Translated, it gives CASSFTGAAGYEQYF.

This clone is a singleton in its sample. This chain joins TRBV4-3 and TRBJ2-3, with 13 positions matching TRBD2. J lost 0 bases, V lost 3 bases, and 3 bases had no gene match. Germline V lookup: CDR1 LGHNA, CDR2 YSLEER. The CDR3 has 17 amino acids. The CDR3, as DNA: TGCGCCAGCAGCCAGGGACTAGCGGGAACTAGCACAGATACGCAGTATTTT. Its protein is CASSQGLAGTSTDTQYF.

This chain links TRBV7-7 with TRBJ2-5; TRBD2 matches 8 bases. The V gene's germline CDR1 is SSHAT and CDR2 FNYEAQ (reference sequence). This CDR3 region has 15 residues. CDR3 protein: CASGTFGGVRETQYF. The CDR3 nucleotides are TGTGCTAGCGGGACTTTTGGCGGGGTCAGGGAGACCCAGTACTTC. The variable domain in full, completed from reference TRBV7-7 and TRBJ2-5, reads GAGVSQSPRYKVTKRGQDVTLRCDPISSHATLYWYQQALGQGPEFLTYFNYEAQPDKSGLPSDRFSAERPEGSISTLTIQRTEQRDSAMYRCASGTFGGVRETQYFGPGTRLLVL.

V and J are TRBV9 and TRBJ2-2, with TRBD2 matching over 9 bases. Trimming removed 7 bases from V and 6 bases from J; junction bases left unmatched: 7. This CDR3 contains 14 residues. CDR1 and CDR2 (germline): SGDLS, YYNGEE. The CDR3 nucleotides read TGTGCCAGCGACCCCGGGACTAGCTCCGGGGAGCTGTTTTTT. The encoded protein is CASDPGTSSGELFF. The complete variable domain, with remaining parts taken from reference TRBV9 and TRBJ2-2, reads DSGVTQTPKHLITATGQRVTLRCSPRSGDLSVYWYQQSLDQGLQFLIQYYNGEERAKGNILERFSAQQFPDLHSELNLSSLELGDSALYFCASDPGTSSGELFFGEGSRLTVL.

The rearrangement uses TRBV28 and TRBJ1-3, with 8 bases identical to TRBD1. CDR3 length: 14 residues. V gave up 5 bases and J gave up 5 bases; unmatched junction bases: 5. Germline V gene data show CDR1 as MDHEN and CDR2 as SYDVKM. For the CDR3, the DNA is TGTGCCAGCAGTCCCAGGGGGCATAGAAACACCATATATTTT. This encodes CASSPRGHRNTIYF.

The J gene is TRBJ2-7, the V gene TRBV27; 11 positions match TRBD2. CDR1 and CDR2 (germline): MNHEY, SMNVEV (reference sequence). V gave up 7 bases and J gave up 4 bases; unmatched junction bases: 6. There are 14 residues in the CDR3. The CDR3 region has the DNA TGTGCCAGCATACGACTAGCGGGATCTTACGAGCAGTACTTC. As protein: CASIRLAGSYEQYF.

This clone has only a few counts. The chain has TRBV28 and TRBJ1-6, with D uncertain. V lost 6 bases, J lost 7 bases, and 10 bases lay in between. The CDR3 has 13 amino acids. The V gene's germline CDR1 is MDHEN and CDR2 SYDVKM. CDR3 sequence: CASRRTENSPLHF. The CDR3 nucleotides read TGTGCCAGCAGGAGGACCGAAAATTCACCCCTCCACTTT.

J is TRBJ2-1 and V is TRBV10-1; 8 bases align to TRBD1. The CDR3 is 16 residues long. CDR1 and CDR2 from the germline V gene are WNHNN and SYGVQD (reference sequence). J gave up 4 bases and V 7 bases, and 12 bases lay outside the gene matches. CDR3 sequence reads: CASTQYFTGGYNEQFF. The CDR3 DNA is TGCGCCAGCACCCAGTACTTCACAGGGGGATACAATGAGCAGTTCTTC.

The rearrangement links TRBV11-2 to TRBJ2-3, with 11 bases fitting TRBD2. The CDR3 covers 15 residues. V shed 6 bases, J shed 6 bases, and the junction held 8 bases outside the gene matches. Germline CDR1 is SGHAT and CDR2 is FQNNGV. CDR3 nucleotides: TGTGCCAGCAGTCCGGCTAGCGGGAGGCCGGATACGCAGTATTTT. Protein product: CASSPASGRPDTQYF.

The CDR3 region is CASSPRAGEEYF. CDR3 nucleotides: TGTGCCAGCAGCCCTAGAGCGGGAGAAGAGTACTTC. The rearrangement joins TRBV7-2 to TRBJ2-4; 8 bases are shared with TRBD2. The CDR3 consists of 12 residues. J lost 14 bases, V lost 5 bases, and 8 bases had no gene match. Germline V gene data show CDR1 as SGHTA and CDR2 as FQGNSA.

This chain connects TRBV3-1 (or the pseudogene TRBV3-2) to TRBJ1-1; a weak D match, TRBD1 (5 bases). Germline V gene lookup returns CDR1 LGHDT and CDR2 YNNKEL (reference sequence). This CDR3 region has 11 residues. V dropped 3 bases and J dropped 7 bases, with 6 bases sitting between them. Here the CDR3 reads CASSHDSEAFF. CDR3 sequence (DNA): TGTGCCAGCAGCCACGACAGTGAAGCTTTCTTT.

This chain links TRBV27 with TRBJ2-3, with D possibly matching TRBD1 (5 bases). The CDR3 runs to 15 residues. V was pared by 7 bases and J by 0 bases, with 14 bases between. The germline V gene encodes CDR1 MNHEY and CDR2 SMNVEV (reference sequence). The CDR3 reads CASIPRQTSTDTQYF. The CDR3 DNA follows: TGTGCCAGCATCCCCCGACAGACTAGCACAGATACGCAGTATTTT.

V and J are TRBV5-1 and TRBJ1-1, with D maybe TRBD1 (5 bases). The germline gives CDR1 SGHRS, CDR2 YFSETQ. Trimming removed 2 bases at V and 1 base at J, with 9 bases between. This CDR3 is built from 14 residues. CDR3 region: CASSFEGANTEAFF. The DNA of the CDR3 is TGCGCCAGCAGCTTCGAAGGGGCGAACACTGAAGCTTTCTTT.

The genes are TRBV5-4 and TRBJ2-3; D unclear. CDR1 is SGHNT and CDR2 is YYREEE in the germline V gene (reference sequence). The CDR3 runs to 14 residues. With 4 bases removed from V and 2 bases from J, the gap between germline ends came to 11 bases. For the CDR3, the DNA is TGTGCCAGCAGCCAGGACGGACCCACAGATACGCAGTATTTT. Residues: CASSQDGPTDTQYF.

CDR3 DNA: TGTGCCAGCAGTTTATTGGACCGCAATCAGCCCCAGCATTTT. Translating gives CASSLLDRNQPQHF. The genes are TRBV28 and TRBJ1-5; D is undetermined. V lost 1 base and J 2 bases, leaving 6 bases between the germline ends. Looked up from germline, CDR1 is MDHEN and CDR2 is SYDVKM. This CDR3 is 14 amino acids long.

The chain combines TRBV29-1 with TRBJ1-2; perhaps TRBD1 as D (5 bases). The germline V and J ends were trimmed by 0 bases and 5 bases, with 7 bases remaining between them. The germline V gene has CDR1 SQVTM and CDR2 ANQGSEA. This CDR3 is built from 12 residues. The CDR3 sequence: CSVEEGGYGYTF. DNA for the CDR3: TGCAGCGTTGAAGAGGGGGGGTATGGCTACACCTTC.

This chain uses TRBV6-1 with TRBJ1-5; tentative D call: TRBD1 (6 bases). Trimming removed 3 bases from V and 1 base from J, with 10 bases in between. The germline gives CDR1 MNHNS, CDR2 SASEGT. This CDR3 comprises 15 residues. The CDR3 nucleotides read TGTGCCAGCAGTGACGGGGGCTGGAGCAATCAGCCCCAGCATTTT. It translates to CASSDGGWSNQPQHF.

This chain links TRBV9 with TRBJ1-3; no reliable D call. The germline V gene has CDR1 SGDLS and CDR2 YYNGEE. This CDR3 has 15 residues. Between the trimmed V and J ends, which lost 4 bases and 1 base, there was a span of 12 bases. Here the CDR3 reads CASSQGGGSGNTIYF. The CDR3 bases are TGTGCCAGCAGCCAAGGCGGCGGTTCTGGAAACACCATATATTTT.

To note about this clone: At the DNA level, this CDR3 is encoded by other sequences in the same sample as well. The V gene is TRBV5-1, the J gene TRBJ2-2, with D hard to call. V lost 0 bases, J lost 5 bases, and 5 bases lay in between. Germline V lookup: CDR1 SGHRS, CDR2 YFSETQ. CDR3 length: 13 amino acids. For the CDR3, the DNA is TGCGCCAGCAGCTTGGGAGGAACCGGGGAGCTGTTTTTT. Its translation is CASSLGGTGELFF.

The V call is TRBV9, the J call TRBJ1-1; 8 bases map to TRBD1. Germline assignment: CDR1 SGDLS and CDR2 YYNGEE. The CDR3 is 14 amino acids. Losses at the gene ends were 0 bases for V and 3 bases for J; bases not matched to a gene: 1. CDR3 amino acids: CASSVDRGYTEAFF. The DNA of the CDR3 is TGTGCCAGCAGCGTAGACAGGGGGTACACTGAAGCTTTCTTT.

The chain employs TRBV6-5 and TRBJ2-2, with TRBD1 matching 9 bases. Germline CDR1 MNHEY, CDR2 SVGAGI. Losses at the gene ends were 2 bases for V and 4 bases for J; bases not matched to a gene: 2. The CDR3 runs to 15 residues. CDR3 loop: CASSYETGGTGELFF. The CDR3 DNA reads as TGTGCCAGCAGTTACGAGACAGGGGGCACCGGGGAGCTGTTTTTT.

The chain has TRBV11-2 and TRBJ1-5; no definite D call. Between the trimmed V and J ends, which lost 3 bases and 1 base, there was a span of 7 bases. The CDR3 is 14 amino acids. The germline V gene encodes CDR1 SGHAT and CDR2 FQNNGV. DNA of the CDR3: TGTGCCAGCAGCTTTGGAGCGAGCAATCAGCCCCAGCATTTT. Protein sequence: CASSFGASNQPQHF.

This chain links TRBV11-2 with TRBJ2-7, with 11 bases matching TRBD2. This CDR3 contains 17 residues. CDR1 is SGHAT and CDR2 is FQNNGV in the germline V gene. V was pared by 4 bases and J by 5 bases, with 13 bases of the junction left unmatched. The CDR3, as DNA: TGTGCCAGCAGCTATCCTGGCGGTAGCGGGAGGGCCAACGAGCAGTACTTC. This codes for CASSYPGGSGRANEQYF. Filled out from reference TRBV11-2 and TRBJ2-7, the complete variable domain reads EAGVAQSPRYKIIEKRQSVAFWCNPISGHATLYWYQQILGQGPKLLIQFQNNGVVDDSQLPKDRFSAERLKGVDSTLKIQPAKLEDSAVYLCASSYPGGSGRANEQYFGPGTRLTVT.

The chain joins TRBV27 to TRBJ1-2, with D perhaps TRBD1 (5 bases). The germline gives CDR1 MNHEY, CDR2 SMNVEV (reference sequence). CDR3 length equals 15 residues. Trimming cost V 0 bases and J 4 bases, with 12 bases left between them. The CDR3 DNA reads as TGTGCCAGCAGTTTATCGGGCCAGGGAAGCTATGGCTACACCTTC. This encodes CASSLSGQGSYGYTF.